Listed below are T cell receptor beta chains from one sample, sequenced in a study of blood T cells in healthy people across ages. MiXCR, run by TCRdb on the 5' RACE reads, gives a single entry per CDR3 protein. Of over 300,000 distinct CDR3 sequences in the sample, approximately 47% were seen once. The sample comprised blood. Source of these receptors: a man in his 60s in good health. The CDR3 runs from the conserved cysteine through the conserved F or W. The D gene is left open where the match is weak. The size of a clone is reported for some rows only, either as once, few or many, or as a class for expanded clones.

.	TRBD1	TRBJ2-7	TRBV29-1	CSVEGQGVFEQYF	TGCAGCGTTGAAGGACAGGGGGTCTTTGAGCAGTACTTC
.	.	TRBJ2-1	TRBV5-1	CASRIDRSYNEQFF	TGCGCCAGCAGGATAGACAGATCTTACAATGAGCAGTTCTTC
few	.	TRBJ2-1	TRBV29-1	CSVLRPPSSYNEQFF	TGCAGCGTCCTTCGACCCCCGAGCTCCTACAATGAGCAGTTCTTC
many	.	TRBJ2-7	TRBV7-2	CASSLVRVPVYEQYF	TGTGCCAGCAGCTTAGTACGGGTTCCAGTTTACGAGCAGTACTTC
few	.	TRBJ2-5	TRBV6-1	CASSADPGRQETQYF	TGTGCCAGCAGTGCTGACCCGGGGCGCCAAGAGACCCAGTACTTC
.	TRBD1	TRBJ2-3	TRBV28	CASSPRTGYVDTQYF	TGTGCCAGCAGCCCTCGGACAGGGTATGTGGATACGCAGTATTTT
.	TRBD2	TRBJ2-5	TRBV11-2	CASSLEGGRLEQYF	TGTGCCAGCAGCTTAGAGGGCGGGAGGCTTGAGCAGTACTTC
.	.	TRBJ2-1	TRBV25-1	CASSRRQGGDEQFF	TGTGCCAGCAGTAGGCGGCAGGGGGGCGATGAGCAGTTCTTC
.	.	TRBJ1-4	TRBV10-3	CAIREFGEKLFF	TGTGCCATCAGGGAATTCGGGGAAAAACTGTTTTTT
few	TRBD1	TRBJ2-3	TRBV6-4	CASSEQGVSTDTQYF	TGTGCCAGCAGTGAGCAGGGGGTAAGCACAGATACGCAGTATTTT
.	.	TRBJ1-6	TRBV6-6	CASIITAGSPLHF	TGTGCCAGCATTATCACAGCGGGGTCACCCCTCCACTTT
.	.	TRBJ2-5	TRBV21-1	CASSSRTSGEVQYF	TGTGCCAGCAGCAGTAGGACTAGCGGGGAGGTCCAGTACTTC
.	TRBD2	TRBJ2-3	TRBV4-2	CASSPRGGLAGRADTQYF	TGTGCCAGCAGCCCCCGGGGGGGACTAGCGGGAAGGGCAGATACGCAGTATTTT
.	.	TRBJ2-7	TRBV24-1	CVTSDAGGGHNYEQYF	TGTGTCACCAGTGATGCCGGCGGGGGACACAACTACGAGCAGTACTTC
.	TRBD2	TRBJ2-5	TRBV4-2	CASSQDSAGGPNNEQYF	TGTGCCAGCAGCCAAGATTCGGCGGGGGGGCCCAACAATGAGCAGTACTTC
.	.	TRBJ1-5	TRBV9	CASSVEGGSNQPQHF	TGTGCCAGCAGCGTAGAGGGGGGCAGCAATCAGCCCCAGCATTTT
.	TRBD1	TRBJ1-1	TRBV7-6	CASSLIGTGNTEAFF	TGTGCCAGCAGCTTAATTGGGACAGGGAACACTGAAGCTTTCTTT
.	.	TRBJ1-2	TRBV28	CASRPGGNYGYTF	TGTGCCAGCAGACCCGGGGGCAACTATGGCTACACCTTC
.	.	TRBJ2-7	TRBV6-5	CASGRNEQYF	TGTGCCAGCGGCCGGAATGAGCAGTACTTC
once	.	TRBJ2-7	TRBV7-9	CASSLTASYEQYF	TGTGCCAGCAGCTTAACAGCCTCCTACGAGCAGTACTTC
.	.	TRBJ2-1	TRBV20-1	CSARDLRFTEQFF	TGCAGTGCTAGAGATCTGAGGTTCACTGAGCAGTTCTTC
.	.	TRBJ2-1	TRBV3-1	CASSQEGEQFF	TGTGCCAGCAGCCAAGAGGGGGAGCAGTTCTTC
.	TRBD2	TRBJ2-5	TRBV5-1	CASTVTSGVNEQYF	TGCGCCAGCACCGTGACTAGCGGGGTAAATGAGCAGTACTTC
.	.	TRBJ2-7	TRBV4-1	CASSQRQGGWEQYF	TGCGCCAGCAGCCAAAGACAGGGAGGTTGGGAGCAGTACTTC
many	TRBD1	TRBJ2-3	TRBV7-2	CASSLMRQGTSTDTQYF	TGTGCCAGCAGCTTGATGAGACAGGGGACGAGCACAGATACGCAGTATTTT
.	TRBD2	TRBJ2-3	TRBV5-1	CASSLVPGLAGGDTQYF	TGCGCCAGCAGCTTGGTCCCGGGACTAGCGGGAGGAGATACGCAGTATTTT
once	TRBD2	TRBJ2-5	TRBV4-2	CASSQGLAGEETQYF	TGTGCCAGCAGCCAAGGACTAGCGGGAGAAGAGACCCAGTACTTC
.	.	TRBJ2-7	TRBV4-1	CASSQDPLRQGEFSGQYF	TGCGCCAGCAGCCAAGATCCCCTGCGGCAGGGTGAATTTTCCGGGCAGTACTTC
.	.	TRBJ1-2	TRBV2	CASKWAGVYGYTF	TGTGCCAGCAAATGGGCGGGTGTTTATGGCTACACCTTC
.	.	TRBJ2-7	TRBV20-1	CSARDPGYERYEQYF	TGCAGTGCTAGAGACCCGGGGTACGAACGTTACGAGCAGTACTTC
.	TRBD1	TRBJ2-5	TRBV2	CASRKGTGGMAETQYF	TGTGCCAGCAGGAAAGGGACAGGGGGAATGGCGGAGACCCAGTACTTC
.	TRBD1	TRBJ1-4	TRBV14	CASSRDRVRSNEKLFF	TGTGCCAGCAGCAGAGACAGGGTCCGCTCTAATGAAAAACTGTTTTTT
.	.	TRBJ1-2	TRBV13	CASSASGGSDGGYTF	TGTGCCAGCAGCGCATCCGGGGGATCCGATGGTGGCTACACCTTC
few	.	TRBJ2-7	TRBV6-6	CASKGRMEEQYF	TGTGCCAGCAAGGGGAGGATGGAGGAGCAGTACTTC
.	TRBD2	TRBJ2-3	TRBV12-3/TRBV12-4	CASRATSAISTDMQYF	TGTGCCAGCAGGGCGACTAGCGCAATTAGCACAGATATGCAGTATTTT
.	.	TRBJ2-1	TRBV11-1	CASSPGLGSIGATSTNEQFF	TGTGCCAGCAGCCCAGGCCTGGGGAGTATTGGTGCAACATCAACCAATGAGCAGTTCTTC
.	.	TRBJ2-1	TRBV6-2/TRBV6-3	CASSYGIQNNEQFF	TGTGCCAGCAGTTACGGGATTCAGAACAATGAGCAGTTCTTC
.	.	TRBJ2-5	TRBV28	CASSQVGYQETQYF	TGTGCCAGCAGTCAAGTGGGGTACCAAGAGACCCAGTACTTC
.	.	TRBJ2-3	TRBV7-3	CASSPGTGVLTDTQYF	TGTGCCAGCAGCCCCGGGACCGGGGTACTCACAGATACGCAGTATTTT
.	.	TRBJ1-2	TRBV28	CASRMSRGYTF	TGTGCCAGCAGAATGTCTAGGGGCTACACCTTC
.	TRBD1	TRBJ2-3	TRBV29-1	CSVNDRGGTDTQYF	TGCAGCGTTAACGACAGGGGTGGTACAGATACGCAGTATTTT
few	.	TRBJ2-1	TRBV2	CASSDRGSYNEQFF	TGTGCCAGCAGTGACAGGGGCTCCTACAATGAGCAGTTCTTC
.	.	TRBJ2-3	TRBV7-8	CASSLSGAGASTDTQYF	TGTGCCAGCAGCTTATCCGGCGCGGGGGCTAGCACAGATACGCAGTATTTT
.	.	TRBJ1-1	TRBV11-1	CASGRGLNTEAFF	TGTGCCAGCGGGCGGGGGCTGAACACTGAAGCTTTCTTT
.	TRBD2	TRBJ2-3	TRBV5-1	CASSRTGTSGTDTQYF	TGCGCCAGCAGCCGGACCGGGACTAGCGGCACAGATACGCAGTATTTT
.	.	TRBJ2-3	TRBV12-3/TRBV12-4	CASRAPSTDTQYF	TGTGCCAGCCGGGCCCCTAGCACAGATACGCAGTATTTT